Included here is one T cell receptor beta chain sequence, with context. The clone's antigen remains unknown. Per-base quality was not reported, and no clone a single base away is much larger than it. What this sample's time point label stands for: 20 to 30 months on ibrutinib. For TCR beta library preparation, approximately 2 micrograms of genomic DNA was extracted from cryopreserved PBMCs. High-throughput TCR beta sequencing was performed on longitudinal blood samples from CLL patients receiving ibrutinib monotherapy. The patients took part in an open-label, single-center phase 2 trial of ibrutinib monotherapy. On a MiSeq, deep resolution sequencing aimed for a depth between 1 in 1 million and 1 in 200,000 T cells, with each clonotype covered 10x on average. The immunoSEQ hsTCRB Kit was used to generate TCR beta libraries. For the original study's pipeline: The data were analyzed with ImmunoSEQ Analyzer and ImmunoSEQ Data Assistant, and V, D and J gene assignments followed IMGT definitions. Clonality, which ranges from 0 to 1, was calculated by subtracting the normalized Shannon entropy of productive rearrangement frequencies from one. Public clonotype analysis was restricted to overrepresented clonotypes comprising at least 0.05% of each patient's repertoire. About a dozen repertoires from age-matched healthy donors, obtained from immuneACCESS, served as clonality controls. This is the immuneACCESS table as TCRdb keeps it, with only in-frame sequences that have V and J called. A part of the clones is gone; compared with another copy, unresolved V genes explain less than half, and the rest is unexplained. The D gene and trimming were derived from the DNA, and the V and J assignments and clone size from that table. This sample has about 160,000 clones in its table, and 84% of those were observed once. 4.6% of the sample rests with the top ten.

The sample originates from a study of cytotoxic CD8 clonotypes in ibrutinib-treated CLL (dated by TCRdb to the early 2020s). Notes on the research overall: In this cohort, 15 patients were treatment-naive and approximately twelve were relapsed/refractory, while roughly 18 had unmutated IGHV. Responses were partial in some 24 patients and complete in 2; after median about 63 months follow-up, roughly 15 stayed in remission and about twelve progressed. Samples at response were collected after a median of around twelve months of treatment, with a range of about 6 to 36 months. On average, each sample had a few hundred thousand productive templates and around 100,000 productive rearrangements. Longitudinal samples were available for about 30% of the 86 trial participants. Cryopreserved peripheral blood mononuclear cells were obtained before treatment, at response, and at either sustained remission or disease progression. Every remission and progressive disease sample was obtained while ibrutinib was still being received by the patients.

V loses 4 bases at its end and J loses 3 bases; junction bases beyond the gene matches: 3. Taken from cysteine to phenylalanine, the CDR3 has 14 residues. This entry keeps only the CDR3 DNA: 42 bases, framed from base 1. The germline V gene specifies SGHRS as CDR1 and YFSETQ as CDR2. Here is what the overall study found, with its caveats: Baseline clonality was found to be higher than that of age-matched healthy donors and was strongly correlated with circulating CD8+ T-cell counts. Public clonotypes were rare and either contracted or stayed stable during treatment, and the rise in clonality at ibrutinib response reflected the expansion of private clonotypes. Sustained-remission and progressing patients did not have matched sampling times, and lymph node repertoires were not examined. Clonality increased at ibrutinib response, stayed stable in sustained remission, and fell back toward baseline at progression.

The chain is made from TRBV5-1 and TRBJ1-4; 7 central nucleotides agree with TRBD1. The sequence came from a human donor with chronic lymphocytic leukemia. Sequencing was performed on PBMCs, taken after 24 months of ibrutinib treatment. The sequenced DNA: TGCGCCAGCAGCAGACAGGGTTCTAATGAAAAACTGTTTTTT. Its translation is CASSRQGSNEKLFF.